The next 17 T cell receptor beta chains were all read from a single sample in a study of blood T cell repertoires in COVID-19. Sequenced by immunoSEQ multiplex PCR; TCRdb stores in-frame clones only, minus some. The sample lists fewer than 80,000 clones, approximately 79% seen once, with less than 6% in the top ten. The sequenced sample was peripheral blood. The origin of the receptors is a woman of 80 years or more with active or convalescent COVID-19.

This chain uses TRBV7-8 with TRBJ1-1, with D unclear. V shed 1 base and J shed 0 bases, with 12 bases lying between them. Per germline, CDR1 SGHVS and CDR2 FQNEAQ. This CDR3 comprises 16 residues. The CDR3, as DNA: TGTGCCAGCAGCTTAGGTTTTGGTCAGATGAACACTGAAGCTTTCTTT. As protein: CASSLGFGQMNTEAFF.

The chain combines TRBV27 with TRBJ2-6, with a weak D call TRBD1 (6 bases). Trimming cost V 7 bases and J 2 bases, with 12 bases left between them. There are 15 residues in the CDR3. The V gene's germline CDR1 is MNHEY and CDR2 SMNVEV (reference sequence). The CDR3 nucleotides read TGTGCCAGCAATAGACAGGCAGCTGGGGCCAACGTCCTGACTTTC. This encodes CASNRQAAGANVLTF.

The rearrangement links TRBV6-6 to TRBJ2-3; 8 bases fit TRBD1. The V gene's germline CDR1 is MNHNY and CDR2 SVGAGI (reference sequence). The CDR3 sequence is 16 residues long. The J segment lost 3 bases and the V segment lost 6 bases, leaving 11 bases of the junction unmatched. The CDR3 here is CASRRDRGLGTDTQYF. CDR3 nucleotides: TGTGCCAGCAGGAGAGACAGGGGTTTGGGGACAGATACGCAGTATTTT.

J is TRBJ1-2 and V is TRBV5-1; 9 bases fit TRBD1. Unmatched junction bases numbered 10, after V lost 5 bases and J lost 8 bases. CDR3 length: 14 amino acids. Germline V gene sequence: CDR1 SGHRS, CDR2 YFSETQ. The CDR3 spells CASRRLGTGNGYTF. Written as DNA, the CDR3 is TGCGCCAGCAGACGCCTCGGGACAGGGAACGGCTACACCTTC.

The V and J genes are TRBV7-2 and TRBJ1-6; the match to TRBD1 covers 9 bases. Germline V lookup: CDR1 SGHTA, CDR2 FQGNSA. This CDR3 spans 16 amino acids. After removal of 6 bases from V and 10 bases from J, the junction contained 13 bases not matched to a gene. CDR3 amino acids: CASRPSGGTGPSPLHF. CDR3 sequence (DNA): TGTGCCAGCAGACCCTCCGGAGGGACAGGGCCCTCACCCCTCCACTTT.

The genes are TRBV5-6 and TRBJ2-5; D is uncertain. In germline, CDR1 is SGHDT, CDR2 YYEEEE. This CDR3 is built from 13 residues. V lost 0 bases and J lost 5, with 8 bases in between. The CDR3 DNA follows: TGTGCCAGCAGCTTGGGTAGCCTGGAGACCCAGTACTTC. It encodes CASSLGSLETQYF.

This clone was counted a few times. This chain links TRBV4-2 with TRBJ1-1; D gene uncertain. The V gene lost 0 bases and the J gene lost 1 base, with 6 bases spanning the gap. The CDR3 extends over 14 amino acids. Germline assignment: CDR1 LGHNA and CDR2 YNFKEQ. CDR3 loop: CASSQDQKNTEAFF. The CDR3, as DNA: TGTGCCAGCAGCCAAGATCAGAAGAACACTGAAGCTTTCTTT.

The J gene is TRBJ1-6, the V gene TRBV10-3; possibly TRBD1 for D (5 bases). The CDR3 length is 12 residues. The germline gives CDR1 ENHRY, CDR2 SYGVKD. Trimming removed 8 bases from V and 7 bases from J, with 9 bases in between. Written as DNA, the CDR3 is TGTGCCATCCGTGGGGCAAATTCACCCCTCCACTTT. Translated: CAIRGANSPLHF.

The rearrangement joins TRBV12-3 or TRBV12-4 to TRBJ2-6; D not certain. V was shortened by 7 bases and J by 2 bases, with 6 bases between the two germline ends. The CDR3 extends over 13 amino acids. For the CDR3, the DNA is TGTGCCAGCACACTTACTGGGGCCAACGTCCTGACTTTC. As protein: CASTLTGANVLTF.

This clone has only a few counts. The V call is TRBV15, the J call TRBJ2-5; D call uncertain. The germline gives CDR1 LNHNV, CDR2 YYDKDF (reference sequence). V was shortened by 6 bases and J by 5 bases, with 16 bases between the two germline ends. The CDR3 covers 14 residues. CDR3 coding DNA: TGTGCCACCAGTCCTCAACTACCCGGGGAGACCCAGTACTTC. As protein: CATSPQLPGETQYF.

CDR3 bases: TGCGCCAGCAGCCAAGGGACTAGCGGCTACAATGAGCAGTTCTTC. Encoded protein: CASSQGTSGYNEQFF. The chain has TRBV4-3 and TRBJ2-1; the match to TRBD2 covers 10 bases. V dropped 1 base and J dropped 3; count of bases not matched to a gene: 0. Germline assignment: CDR1 LGHNA and CDR2 YSLEER. This CDR3 has 15 residues.

This clone has just one count. V gene TRBV4-3 combines with J gene TRBJ1-6; possibly TRBD1 for D (6 bases). The CDR3 length is 15 residues. Trimming left V 4 bases short and J 0 bases short, with 7 bases between. From germline, CDR1 is LGHNA and CDR2 YSLEER. Here the CDR3 DNA reads TGCGCCAGCAGCCTGGACAGCTCCTATAATTCACCCCTCCACTTT. Residues: CASSLDSSYNSPLHF.

This clone was recorded once. The chain recombines TRBV9 with TRBJ1-5, with 7 bases lining up with TRBD1. After removal of 2 bases from V and 2 bases from J, the junction contained 4 bases not matched to a gene. The germline CDR1 and CDR2 sequences are SGDLS and YYNGEE. The CDR3 consists of 15 residues. The CDR3 here is CASSVGTARNQPQHF. CDR3 coding DNA: TGTGCCAGCAGCGTGGGGACAGCTCGCAATCAGCCCCAGCATTTT.

The chain has TRBV4-2 and TRBJ2-1, with D maybe TRBD2 (6 bases). Germline loops: CDR1 LGHNA, CDR2 YNFKEQ. This CDR3 comprises 14 residues. V lost 1 base and J lost 14, with 18 bases in between. CDR3 bases: TGTGCCAGCAGCCAAGTTGGGGAGGACGGAGGAGAGTTCTTC. This gives the protein CASSQVGEDGGEFF.

The chain couples TRBV28 to TRBJ2-7, with 9 positions matching TRBD2. Germline V gene sequence: CDR1 MDHEN, CDR2 SYDVKM. The J segment lost 5 bases and the V segment lost 11 bases, leaving 10 bases of the junction unmatched. The length of the CDR3 is 13 residues. CDR3 coding DNA: TGTGCCGGGGGGCGGGAGGGATTCCACGAGCAGTACTTC. Translating gives CAGGREGFHEQYF.

The chain combines TRBV18 with TRBJ2-6; possibly TRBD2 for D (7 bases). The CDR3 loop spans 18 amino acids. CDR1 and CDR2 from the germline V gene are KGHSH and LQKENI. V lost 3 bases, J lost 0 bases, and 15 bases lay in between. The CDR3 protein is CASSPTGGLRSGANVLTF. CDR3 in DNA: TGTGCCAGCTCACCTACGGGGGGCCTCCGCTCTGGGGCCAACGTCCTGACTTTC.

The genes are TRBV3-1 (or the pseudogene TRBV3-2) and TRBJ1-5; D uncertain. Trimming stripped 1 base from V and 5 bases from J, with 6 bases between. The CDR3 runs to 13 residues. The V gene's germline CDR1 is LGHDT and CDR2 YNNKEL (reference sequence). The CDR3 DNA is TGTGCCAGCAGCCAAGGCCGCGATCAGCCCCAGCATTTT. Residues: CASSQGRDQPQHF.